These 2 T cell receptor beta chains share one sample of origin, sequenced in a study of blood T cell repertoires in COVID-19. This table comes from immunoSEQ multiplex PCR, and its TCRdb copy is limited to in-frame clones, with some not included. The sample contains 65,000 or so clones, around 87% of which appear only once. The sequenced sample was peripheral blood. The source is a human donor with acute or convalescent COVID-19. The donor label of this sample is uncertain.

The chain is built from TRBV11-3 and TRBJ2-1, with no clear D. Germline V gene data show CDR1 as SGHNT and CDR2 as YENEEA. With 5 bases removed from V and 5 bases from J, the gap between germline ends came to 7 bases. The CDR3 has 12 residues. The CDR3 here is CASSKTNNEQFF. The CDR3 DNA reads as TGTGCCAGCAGCAAAACTAACAATGAGCAGTTCTTC.

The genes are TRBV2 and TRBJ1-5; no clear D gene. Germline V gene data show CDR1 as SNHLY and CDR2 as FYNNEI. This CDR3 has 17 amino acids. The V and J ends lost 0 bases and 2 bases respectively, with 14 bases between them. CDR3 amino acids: CASSEALRAMGNQPQHF. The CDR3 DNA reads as TGTGCCAGCAGTGAAGCGCTTCGAGCGATGGGCAATCAGCCCCAGCATTTT.